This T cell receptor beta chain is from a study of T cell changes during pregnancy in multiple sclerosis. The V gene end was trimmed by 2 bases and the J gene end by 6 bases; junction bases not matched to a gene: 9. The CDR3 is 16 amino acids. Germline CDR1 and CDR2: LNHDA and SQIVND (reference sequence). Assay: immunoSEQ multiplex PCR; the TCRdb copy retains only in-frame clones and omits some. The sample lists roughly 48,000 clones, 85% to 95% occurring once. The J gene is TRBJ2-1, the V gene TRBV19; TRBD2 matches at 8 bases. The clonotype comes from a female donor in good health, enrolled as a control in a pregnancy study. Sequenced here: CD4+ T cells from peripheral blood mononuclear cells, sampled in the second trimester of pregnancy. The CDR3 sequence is CASSIIGGRSGNEQFF. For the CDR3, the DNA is TGTGCCAGTAGTATAATTGGCGGGAGGTCGGGCAATGAGCAGTTCTTC.